This TCR beta chain came from a study of memory CD4+ T cells and cytomegalovirus serostatus. Study-level background: This sample comes from healthy Belgian adults, 9 CMV seropositive, around 26 seronegative.

Authors' analysis steps: Out-of-frame sequences were removed, leaving roughly 2,200,000 distinct TCRbeta sequences. The protocol was immunoSEQ multiplex PCR, while the TCRdb copy is restricted to in-frame clones and leaves out a portion. V and J calls and clone size are copied from that table; D and trimming were computed from the DNA. The sample gives 70,000 to 90,000 clones, roughly 78% of which show up once; about 2.5% is in the top ten. Only a few counts were recorded for this clone. Its antigen is currently unknown. Study results and limitations: Of under 200 reported CMV TCRbeta sequences, under 70 were found in memory CD4+ repertoires.

The sort gate was single viable CD3+CD4+CD8-CD45RO+ cells for memory CD4+ T cells. Serum IgG to CMV pp150, pp28, p38 and p52 defined serostatus. The sequence derives from an adult in good health and CMV-seropositive. Sequencing was performed on memory CD4+ T cells from blood.

CDR3 in DNA: TGTGCCAGCACCCTGAGCGGACGGTACAATGAGCAGTTCTTC. It translates to CASTLSGRYNEQFF. This chain links TRBV7-2 with TRBJ2-1, with TRBD2 as a possible D gene (5 bases). The CDR3 length is 14 residues. Germline CDR1 SGHTA, CDR2 FQGNSA. With 7 bases removed from V and 4 bases from J, the gap between germline ends came to 14 bases.